The 19 T cell receptor beta chains in this list originate from one sample, sequenced in a study of T cell repertoires in cytomegalovirus infection. A single record per CDR3 protein comes from TCRdb applying MiXCR to the reads. The sample comprises roughly 500,000 distinct CDR3 sequences, around 11% of which are singletons, and roughly 10% rests with the top ten. The sequenced sample was PBMCs. The receptor set was obtained from a human donor in good health (CMV status not recorded). Some clones in this sample may be carry-over from other donors' samples.

This clonotype has just one count. A much larger clonotype is one base distant, so this may be a read error. This rearrangement joins TRBV18 to TRBJ1-1; D is ambiguous. Between the trimmed V and J ends, which lost 8 bases and 1 base, there was a span of 11 bases. The V gene's germline CDR1 is KGHSH and CDR2 LQKENI. The length of the CDR3 is 13 residues. This chain's CDR3 is CASANNRNTEAFF. The CDR3 coding sequence is TGTGCCAGCGCCAACAACAGGAACACTGAAGCTTTCTTT. The variable domain in full, with the rest retrieved from reference TRBV18 and TRBJ1-1, is NAGVMQNPRHLVRRRGQEARLRCSPMKGHSHVYWYRQLPEEGLKFMVYLQKENIIDESGMPKERFSAEFPKEGPSILRIQQVVRGDSAAYFCASANNRNTEAFFGQGTRLTVV.

This clonotype was seen at least ten times. CDR3 in amino acids: CASSSTAGYPNEQYF. CDR3 in DNA: TGTGCCAGCAGCTCCACAGCGGGTTACCCCAACGAGCAGTACTTC. This chain joins TRBV5-4 and TRBJ2-7; TRBD2 is a possible D gene (6 bases). There are 15 residues in the CDR3. V was clipped by 3 bases and J by 5 bases, with 18 bases between them. CDR1 is SGHNT, CDR2 YYREEE, per germline (reference sequence).

The rearrangement links TRBV3-1 to TRBJ2-7; TRBD2 might be the D (5 bases). Trimming cost V 0 bases and J 1 base, with 16 bases left between them. The CDR3 extends over 17 amino acids. Germline V CDR1 and CDR2: LGHDT, YNNKEL (reference sequence). The CDR3 loop reads CASSQDSGTGFSYEQYF. The CDR3 coding sequence is TGTGCCAGCAGCCAAGATAGTGGAACGGGGTTTTCCTACGAGCAGTACTTC.

Within the sample, this clonotype is medium-sized (0.01 to 0.1%). The rearrangement links TRBV7-9 to TRBJ1-1; D gene unclear. CDR3 length: 11 residues. The V end lost 4 bases, the J end lost 6 bases, and 6 bases lay between the germline ends. In germline, CDR1 is SEHNR, CDR2 FQNEAQ (reference sequence). The CDR3 here is CASSSSSEAFF. In nucleotides, the CDR3 is TGTGCCAGCAGCTCCAGTTCTGAAGCTTTCTTT. Drawing the rest from reference TRBV7-9 and TRBJ1-1, the complete variable domain is DTGVSQNPRHKITKRGQNVTFRCDPISEHNRLYWYRQTLGQGPEFLTYFQNEAQLEKSRLLSDRFSAERPKGSFSTLEIQRTEQGDSAMYLCASSSSSEAFFGQGTRLTVV.

This clonotype was seen many times. J is TRBJ2-1 and V is TRBV7-2, with unresolved D. The germline V and J ends were trimmed by 3 bases and 0 bases, with 12 bases remaining between them. Looked up from germline, CDR1 is SGHTA and CDR2 is FQGNSA. The CDR3 consists of 16 residues. CDR3 sequence reads: CASSLSGVSSYNEQFF. The DNA for the CDR3 is TGTGCCAGCAGCTTGAGTGGGGTAAGCTCCTACAATGAGCAGTTCTTC.

The CDR3 protein is CSVEVNTEAFF. CDR3 bases: TGCAGCGTTGAAGTGAACACTGAAGCTTTCTTT. The chain links TRBV29-1 to TRBJ1-1; no clear D gene. From germline, CDR1 is SQVTM and CDR2 ANQGSEA. Trimming shortened V by 1 base and J by 0 bases, and 0 bases separated the two germline ends. CDR3 length equals 11 residues.

V is TRBV20-1 and J is TRBJ2-2, with 10 bases matching TRBD2. In germline, CDR1 is DFQATT, CDR2 SNEGSKA (reference sequence). The length of the CDR3 is 15 residues. Trimming removed 3 bases from V and 4 bases from J; junction bases left unmatched: 5. CDR3 nucleotide sequence: TGCAGTGCTAGGGATAGCGGGAGGACCACCGGGGAGCTGTTTTTT. It translates to CSARDSGRTTGELFF.

This chain joins TRBV4-2 and TRBJ2-1, with TRBD1 matching 7 bases. This CDR3 spans 16 amino acids. Germline trimming cut 1 base from V and 3 bases from J; bases unmatched to any gene: 6. CDR1 LGHNA and CDR2 YNFKEQ come from the germline V gene. Here the CDR3 reads CASSQGDRALYNEQFF. The DNA of the CDR3 is TGTGCCAGCAGCCAAGGAGACAGGGCCCTCTACAATGAGCAGTTCTTC.

The V call is TRBV27, the J call TRBJ2-1; TRBD2 matches at 7 bases. The CDR3 extends over 14 amino acids. Germline loops: CDR1 MNHEY, CDR2 SMNVEV (reference sequence). V shed 4 bases, J shed 4 bases, and the junction held 4 bases outside the gene matches. The CDR3 DNA reads as TGTGCCAGCAGTTCTTCAGCGGGATACAATGAGCAGTTCTTC. Protein product: CASSSSAGYNEQFF.

This clonotype was counted many times. This chain joins TRBV7-3 and TRBJ2-3, with D possibly being TRBD2 (5 bases). The CDR3 spans 14 residues. Trimming took 6 bases from V and 1 from J, leaving 11 bases between them. Per the germline V gene, CDR1 is SGHTA and CDR2 is FQGTGA. CDR3 residues: CASSWTPRTDTQYF. CDR3 nucleotides: TGTGCCAGCAGTTGGACTCCTCGCACAGATACGCAGTATTTT.

This clonotype was counted many times. The chain combines TRBV11-1 with TRBJ2-7; a possible D gene is TRBD1 (5 bases). The germline V gene encodes CDR1 SGHAT and CDR2 FQDESV (reference sequence). Trimming left V 0 bases short and J 2 bases short, with 14 bases between. CDR3 size: 16 residues. Here the CDR3 DNA reads TGTGCCAGCAGCTTAGCAGCCGGCCAGGGTCCCTACGAGCAGTACTTC. It encodes CASSLAAGQGPYEQYF.

The chain employs TRBV20-1 and TRBJ1-2; no clear D. Per germline, CDR1 DFQATT and CDR2 SNEGSKA (reference sequence). This CDR3 is built from 12 residues. V dropped 6 bases and J dropped 5 bases, with 13 bases sitting between them. CDR3 bases: TGCAGTGCCGAGCATGTCCTATATGGCTACACCTTC. Translated, it gives CSAEHVLYGYTF.

The V call is TRBV11-3, the J call TRBJ2-1, with D possibly being TRBD1 (5 bases). V lost 5 bases to trimming and J lost 0 bases, with 11 bases between them. This CDR3 has 15 residues. Germline V gene lookup returns CDR1 SGHNT and CDR2 YENEEA. The CDR3 loop reads CASSQSRGSYNEQFF. The DNA of the CDR3 is TGTGCCAGCAGCCAATCTAGGGGCTCCTACAATGAGCAGTTCTTC.

This clonotype appeared a few times. This chain connects TRBV2 to TRBJ2-7, with 10 nucleotides matching TRBD1. With 5 bases clipped from V and 3 bases from J, the junction kept 10 bases outside the gene matches. Germline-derived CDR1 and CDR2 are SNHLY and FYNNEI. This CDR3 region has 16 residues. In DNA form, the CDR3 reads TGTGCCAGCAGTCGTAACCGACAGGGGGCGGGCTACGAGCAGTACTTC. It yields the protein CASSRNRQGAGYEQYF.

This clonotype was recorded at least ten times. V and J are TRBV28 and TRBJ2-3, with a tentative D call TRBD1 (6 bases). The CDR3 runs 12 residues. Germline CDR1 is MDHEN and CDR2 is SYDVKM. V dropped 7 bases and J dropped 4 bases, with 9 bases sitting between them. The CDR3 bases are TGTGCCAGCAACAGGGCCCCAGATACGCAGTATTTT. The encoded protein is CASNRAPDTQYF.

This clonotype appeared a few times. The chain has TRBV24-1 and TRBJ2-3; no definite D call. From germline, CDR1 is KGHDR and CDR2 SFDVKD. This CDR3 comprises 13 residues. The V and J ends lost 6 bases and 7 bases respectively, with 13 bases between them. CDR3 sequence reads: CATSSFGRNTQYF. For the CDR3, the DNA is TGTGCCACCAGTAGTTTCGGACGGAATACGCAGTATTTT.

In its sample, this clonotype was seen a few times. The chain employs TRBV20-1 and TRBJ2-7, with 13 bases fitting TRBD2. The J segment lost 5 bases and the V segment lost 4 bases, leaving 8 bases of the junction unmatched. Germline lookup yields CDR1 DFQATT and CDR2 SNEGSKA (reference sequence). The CDR3 is made up of 15 amino acids. CDR3 loop: CSATWTSGSNNEQYF. In DNA, the CDR3 is TGCAGTGCTACCTGGACTAGCGGGAGCAACAACGAGCAGTACTTC.

The gene calls are TRBV20-1 and TRBJ2-7, with TRBD1 identical over 9 bases. With 5 bases clipped from V and 5 bases from J, the junction kept 10 bases outside the gene matches. The CDR3 is 14 amino acids. Germline V gene lookup returns CDR1 DFQATT and CDR2 SNEGSKA (reference sequence). Here the CDR3 reads CSALPGTGLDEQYF. CDR3 bases: TGCAGTGCTCTACCCGGGACAGGGTTGGACGAGCAGTACTTC.

This clonotype was seen a few times. This chain's CDR3 is CASSLVSGTTGELFF. The CDR3 nucleotides read TGTGCCAGCAGCCTTGTCTCAGGGACCACCGGGGAGCTGTTTTTT. This chain connects TRBV6-6 to TRBJ2-2, with D possibly being TRBD1 or TRBD2 (5 bases each). Germline V CDR1 and CDR2: MNHNY, SVGAGI (reference sequence). This CDR3 is 15 amino acids long. V was trimmed by 6 bases and J by 4 bases, leaving 15 bases between them.